This T cell receptor (beta chain) was recovered during a study of graft-versus-host responses after intestinal transplantation. On the study more broadly: Every one of the recipients received anti-thymocyte globulin induction and afterwards took tacrolimus and steroids for about 3 years. Study-wide results and caveats: Individuals who had graft-donor T cell macrochimerism had allografts that showed high graft-versus-host to host-versus-graft clonal ratios. Among circulating GvH clones, peak levels were associated with early post-transplant declines in HvG clones. GvH clones occurred in recipient marrow; some first appeared in ileum or blood.

About this clone: Its antigen is currently unknown.

Here immunoSEQ multiplex PCR was the method, and the copy in TCRdb shows in-frame clones only, minus some. This sample has around 64,000 clones; 94% occur once, and the top ten carry about 0.4%. The CDR3 consists of 17 residues. Germline V gene data show CDR1 as LNHDA and CDR2 as SQIVND (reference sequence). The germline V and J ends were trimmed by 3 bases and 0 bases, with 15 bases remaining between them. Material: unstimulated CD4+ T cells sorted from spleen or lymph node cells, obtained before transplant. The V gene is TRBV19, the J gene TRBJ1-5; tentative D call: TRBD1 (6 bases). This receptor was taken from a human donor who was the organ donor for an intestinal transplant. The CDR3: CASSIVQGLYSNQPQHF. The CDR3 nucleotides read TGTGCCAGTAGTATCGTCCAGGGGCTTTATAGCAATCAGCCCCAGCATTTT.